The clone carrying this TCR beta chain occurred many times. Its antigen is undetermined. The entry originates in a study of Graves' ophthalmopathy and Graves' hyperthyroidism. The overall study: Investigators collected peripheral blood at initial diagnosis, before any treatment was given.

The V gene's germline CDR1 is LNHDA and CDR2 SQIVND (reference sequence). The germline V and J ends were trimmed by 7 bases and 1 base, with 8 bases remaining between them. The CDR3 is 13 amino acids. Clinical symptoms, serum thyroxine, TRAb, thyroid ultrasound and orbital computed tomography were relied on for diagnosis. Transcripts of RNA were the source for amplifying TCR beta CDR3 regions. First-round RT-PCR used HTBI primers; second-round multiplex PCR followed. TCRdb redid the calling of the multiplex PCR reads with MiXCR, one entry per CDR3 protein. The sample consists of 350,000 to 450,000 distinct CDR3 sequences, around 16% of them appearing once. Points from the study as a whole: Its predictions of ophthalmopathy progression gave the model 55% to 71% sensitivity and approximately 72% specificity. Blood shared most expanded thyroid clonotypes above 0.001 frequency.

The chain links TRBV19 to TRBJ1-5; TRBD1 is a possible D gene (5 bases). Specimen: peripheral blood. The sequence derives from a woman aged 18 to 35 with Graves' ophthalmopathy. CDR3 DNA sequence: TGTGCCAGTAAACAGGCGAGCAATCAGCCCCAGCATTTT. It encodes CASKQASNQPQHF.